One sample yielded the 9 T cell receptor beta chains listed below, sequenced in a study of regulatory T cells in long-lasting Graves disease. iRepertoire HTBI primers and Arm-PCR of CDR3 regions built TCR beta libraries. From the multiplex PCR reads, TCRdb called clonotypes with MiXCR, one entry per CDR3 protein. The top ten clones hold around 13% of a sample with fewer than 600,000 distinct CDR3 sequences, about 22% of them seen once. This sample's time point: persistent/refractory GD, antithyroid drugs over 5 years with positive TRAb. Extracted RNA from PBMCs served as the source of the TCR library. The material sequenced was peripheral blood mononuclear cells (PBMCs), taken when the disease was refractory, from a patient treated with antithyroid drugs. The origin of the receptors is a female donor with Graves disease.

This clonotype was detected only a few times. V gene TRBV6-1 combines with J gene TRBJ1-2; a weak D match, TRBD1 (5 bases). Trimming removed 2 bases at V and 9 bases at J, with 16 bases between. This CDR3 has 14 residues. Germline V lookup: CDR1 MNHNS, CDR2 SASEGT. The CDR3 DNA follows: TGTGCCAGCAGTGAATCGGGGCAGGCGGGGCGCTACACCTTC. Translation: CASSESGQAGRYTF.

The chain recombines TRBV7-2 with TRBJ2-5, with D uncertain. Germline V gene lookup returns CDR1 SGHTA and CDR2 FQGNSA. The germline V and J ends were trimmed by 2 bases and 4 bases, with 5 bases remaining between them. The CDR3 runs to 12 residues. CDR3 loop: CTSSLLPETQYF. The CDR3 DNA sequence: TGTACCAGCAGCTTACTACCAGAGACCCAGTACTTC. The complete variable domain, with remaining parts taken from reference TRBV7-2 and TRBJ2-5, reads GAGVSQSPSNKVTEKGKDVELRCDPISGHTALYWYRQSLGQGLEFLIYFQGNSAPDKSGLPSDRFSAERTGGSVSTLTIQRTQQEDSAVYLCTSSLLPETQYFGPGTRLLVL.

This clonotype was seen many times. V is TRBV7-3 and J is TRBJ1-1; D not certain. V was clipped by 0 bases and J by 0 bases, with 8 bases between them. Germline V gives CDR1 SGHTA, CDR2 FQGTGA. CDR3 length equals 15 residues. Here the CDR3 reads CASSLTGRMNTEAFF. In nucleotides, the CDR3 is TGTGCCAGCAGCTTAACGGGCAGAATGAACACTGAAGCTTTCTTT.

The chain is built from TRBV7-3 and TRBJ1-1; D may be TRBD1 (5 bases). The V end was cut by 1 base, the J end by 8 bases, with 17 bases between. The germline CDR1 and CDR2 sequences are SGHTA and FQGTGA. The CDR3 length is 15 residues. CDR3 region: CASSLRGRGGPEAFF. The CDR3 DNA follows: TGTGCCAGCAGCTTAAGAGGTCGTGGGGGACCCGAAGCTTTCTTT.

The rearrangement links TRBV3-1 to TRBJ2-7; 10 bases map to TRBD2. The germline V gene encodes CDR1 LGHDT and CDR2 YNNKEL (reference sequence). CDR3 size: 15 residues. V shed 3 bases, J shed 12 bases, and the junction held 14 bases outside the gene matches. CDR3: CASSQLSSGGLVLYF. The CDR3 region has the DNA TGTGCCAGCAGCCAGCTGAGTAGCGGGGGGCTGGTTTTGTACTTC.

This clonotype showed up many times. This chain uses TRBV28 with TRBJ2-5; TRBD1 agrees at 7 bases. CDR1 and CDR2 (germline): MDHEN, SYDVKM. The J segment lost 5 bases and the V segment lost 4 bases, leaving 10 bases of the junction unmatched. The CDR3 is 15 residues long. The DNA for the CDR3 is TGTGCCAGCAGTTATCAGACAGGGAATTTTGAGACCCAGTACTTC. Residues: CASSYQTGNFETQYF.

A word on this clonotype: This may be a read error, as it is one base from a much larger clone. The chain couples TRBV28 to TRBJ2-7; D is unresolved. CDR1 is MDHEN and CDR2 is SYDVKM in the germline V gene. This CDR3 has 12 amino acids. The CDR3 region is CATLDGSYEQCF. CDR3 DNA sequence: TGTGCCACCTTAGACGGATCCTACGAGCAGTGCTTC.

Many counts were recorded for this clonotype. The rearrangement joins TRBV12-3 or TRBV12-4 to TRBJ1-5; TRBD1 might be the D (5 bases). The CDR3 covers 13 residues. V was trimmed by 7 bases and J by 4 bases, leaving 11 bases between them. The CDR3 DNA is TGTGCCAGCAACTTTGGGGGTAATCAGCCCCAGCATTTT. Translating gives CASNFGGNQPQHF.

The table lists this clonotype with a few counts. V and J are TRBV27 and TRBJ2-4, with TRBD2 as a possible D gene (5 bases). Germline V CDR1 and CDR2: MNHEY, SMNVEV (reference sequence). V lost 5 bases to trimming and J lost 1 base, with 15 bases between them. CDR3 size: 16 residues. The CDR3 loop reads CASSPTLWRAKNIQYF. The CDR3 nucleotides read TGTGCCAGCAGTCCGACCTTGTGGAGGGCCAAAAACATTCAGTACTTC.